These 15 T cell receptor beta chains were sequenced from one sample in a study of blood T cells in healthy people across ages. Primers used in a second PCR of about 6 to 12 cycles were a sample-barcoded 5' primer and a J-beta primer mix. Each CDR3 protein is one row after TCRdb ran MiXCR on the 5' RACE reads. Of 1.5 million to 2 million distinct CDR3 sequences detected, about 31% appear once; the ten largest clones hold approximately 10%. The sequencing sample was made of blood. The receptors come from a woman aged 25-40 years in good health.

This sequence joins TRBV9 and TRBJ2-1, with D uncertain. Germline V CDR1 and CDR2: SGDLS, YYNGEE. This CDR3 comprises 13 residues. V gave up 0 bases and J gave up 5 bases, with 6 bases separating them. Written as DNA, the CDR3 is TGTGCCAGCAGCGTAGCACCAAACAATGAGCAGTTCTTC. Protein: CASSVAPNNEQFF.

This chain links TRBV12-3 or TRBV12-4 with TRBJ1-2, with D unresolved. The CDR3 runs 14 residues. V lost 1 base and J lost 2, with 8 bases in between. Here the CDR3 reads CASSLDAENYGYTF. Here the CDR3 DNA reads TGTGCCAGCAGTTTAGACGCGGAAAACTATGGCTACACCTTC.

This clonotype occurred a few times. CDR3 in DNA: TGCGCCAGCAGCCAAGGCGGACTAGCGGCCCTGAGCTCCTACAATGAGCAGTTCTTC. As protein: CASSQGGLAALSSYNEQFF. This sequence joins TRBV4-1 and TRBJ2-1; 10 positions agree with TRBD2. V lost 1 base to trimming and J lost 0 bases; unmatched junction nucleotides: 9. The V gene's germline CDR1 is MGHRA and CDR2 YSYEKL. CDR3 length: 19 amino acids.

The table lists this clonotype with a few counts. Here the CDR3 reads CASSLMGERGDTQYF. The CDR3 DNA is TGCGCCAGCAGCTTGATGGGGGAGCGGGGAGATACGCAGTATTTT. The chain couples TRBV5-1 to TRBJ2-3, with 7 bases lining up with TRBD2. Germline V CDR1 and CDR2: SGHRS, YFSETQ. This CDR3 contains 15 residues. V trimming: 1 base; J trimming: 5 bases; junction bases outside the gene matches: 7.

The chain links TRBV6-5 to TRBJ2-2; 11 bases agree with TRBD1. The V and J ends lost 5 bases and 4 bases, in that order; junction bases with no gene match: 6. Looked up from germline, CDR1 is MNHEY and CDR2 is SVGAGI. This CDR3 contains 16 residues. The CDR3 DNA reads TGTGCCAGCAGTCGGGGGGGACAGGGGGTCACCGGGGAGCTGTTTTTT. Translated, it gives CASSRGGQGVTGELFF.

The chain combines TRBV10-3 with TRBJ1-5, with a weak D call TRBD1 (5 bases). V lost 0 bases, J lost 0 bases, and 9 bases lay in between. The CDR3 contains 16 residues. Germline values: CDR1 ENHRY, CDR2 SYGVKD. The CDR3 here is CAISESGTYSNQPQHF. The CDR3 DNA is TGTGCCATCAGTGAGTCAGGGACTTATAGCAATCAGCCCCAGCATTTT.

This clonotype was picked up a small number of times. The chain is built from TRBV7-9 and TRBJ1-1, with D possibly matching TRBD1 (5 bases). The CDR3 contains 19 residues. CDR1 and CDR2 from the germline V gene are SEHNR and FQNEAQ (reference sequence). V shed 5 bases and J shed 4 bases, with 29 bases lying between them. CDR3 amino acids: CASSPPRVWGSGNGTEAFF. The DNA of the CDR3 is TGTGCCAGCAGCCCCCCGAGGGTTTGGGGGAGTGGGAATGGCACTGAAGCTTTCTTT.

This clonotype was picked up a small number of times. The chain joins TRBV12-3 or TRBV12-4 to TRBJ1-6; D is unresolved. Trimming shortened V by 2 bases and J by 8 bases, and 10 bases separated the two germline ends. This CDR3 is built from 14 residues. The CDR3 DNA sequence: TGTGCCAGCAGTTTATACCGGGGTGATTCACCCCTCCACTTT. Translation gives CASSLYRGDSPLHF.

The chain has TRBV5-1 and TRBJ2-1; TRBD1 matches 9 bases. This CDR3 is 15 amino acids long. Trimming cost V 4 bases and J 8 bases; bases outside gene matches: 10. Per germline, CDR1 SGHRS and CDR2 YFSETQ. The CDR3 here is CASSLGTGKFDEQFF. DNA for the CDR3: TGCGCCAGCAGCCTGGGGACAGGGAAGTTCGATGAGCAGTTCTTC.

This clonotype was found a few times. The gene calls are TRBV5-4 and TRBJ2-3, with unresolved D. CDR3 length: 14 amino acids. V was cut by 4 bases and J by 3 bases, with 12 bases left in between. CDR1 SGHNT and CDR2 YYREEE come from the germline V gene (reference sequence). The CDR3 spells CASSTNRRTDTQYF. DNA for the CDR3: TGTGCCAGCAGCACAAACCGTAGGACAGATACGCAGTATTTT. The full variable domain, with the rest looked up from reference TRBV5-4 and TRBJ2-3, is ETGVTQSPTHLIKTRGQQVTLRCSSQSGHNTVSWYQQALGQGPQFIFQYYREEENGRGNFPPRFSGLQFPNYSSELNVNALELDDSALYLCASSTNRRTDTQYFGPGTRLTVL.

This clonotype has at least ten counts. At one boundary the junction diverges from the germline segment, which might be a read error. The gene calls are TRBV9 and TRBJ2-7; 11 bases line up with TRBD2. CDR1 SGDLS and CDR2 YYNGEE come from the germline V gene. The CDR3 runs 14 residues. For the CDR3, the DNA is TGCGCCAGCAGCGCACTAGCGGGAGCCTACGAGCAGTACTTC. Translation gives CASSALAGAYEQYF.

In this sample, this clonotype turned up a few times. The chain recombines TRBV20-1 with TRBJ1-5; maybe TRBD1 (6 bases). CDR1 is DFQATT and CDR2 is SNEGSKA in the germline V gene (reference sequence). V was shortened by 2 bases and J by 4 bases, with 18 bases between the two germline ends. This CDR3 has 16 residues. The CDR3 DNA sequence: TGCAGTGCTAGACCGGACGGGGGGGCGAGGAATCAGCCCCAGCATTTT. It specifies CSARPDGGARNQPQHF.

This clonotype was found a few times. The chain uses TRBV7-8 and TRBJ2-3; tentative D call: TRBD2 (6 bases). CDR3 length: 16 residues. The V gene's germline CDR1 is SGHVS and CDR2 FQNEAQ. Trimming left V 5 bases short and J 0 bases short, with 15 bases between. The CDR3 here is CASSPRAGSSTDTQYF. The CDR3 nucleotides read TGTGCCAGCAGCCCCCGAGCGGGTTCTAGCACAGATACGCAGTATTTT.

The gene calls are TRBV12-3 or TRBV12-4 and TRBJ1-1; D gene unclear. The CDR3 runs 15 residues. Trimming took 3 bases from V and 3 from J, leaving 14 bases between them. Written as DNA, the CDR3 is TGTGCCAGCAGTTTCACATTGACGAAGGACACTGAAGCTTTCTTT. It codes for CASSFTLTKDTEAFF.

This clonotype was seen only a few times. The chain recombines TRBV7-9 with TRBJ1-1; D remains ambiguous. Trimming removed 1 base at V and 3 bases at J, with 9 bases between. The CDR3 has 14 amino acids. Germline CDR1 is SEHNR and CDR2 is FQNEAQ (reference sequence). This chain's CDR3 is CASSLGLVDTEAFF. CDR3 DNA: TGTGCCAGCAGCTTAGGTTTGGTGGACACTGAAGCTTTCTTT. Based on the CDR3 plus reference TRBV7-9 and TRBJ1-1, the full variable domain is DTGVSQNPRHKITKRGQNVTFRCDPISEHNRLYWYRQTLGQGPEFLTYFQNEAQLEKSRLLSDRFSAERPKGSFSTLEIQRTEQGDSAMYLCASSLGLVDTEAFFGQGTRLTVV.